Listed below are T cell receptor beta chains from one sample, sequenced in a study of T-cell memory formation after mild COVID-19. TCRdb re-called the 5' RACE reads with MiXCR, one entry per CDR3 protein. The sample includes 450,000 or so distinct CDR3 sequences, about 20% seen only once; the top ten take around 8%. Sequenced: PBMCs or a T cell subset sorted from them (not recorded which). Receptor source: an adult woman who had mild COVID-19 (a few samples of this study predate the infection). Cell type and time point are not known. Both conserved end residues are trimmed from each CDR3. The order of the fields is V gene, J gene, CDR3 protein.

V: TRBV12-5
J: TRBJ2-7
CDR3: ASGLGYEQY

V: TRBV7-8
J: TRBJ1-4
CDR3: ASSSQQGRHEKLF

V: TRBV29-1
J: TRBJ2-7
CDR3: SVAGGLEDRGRTTYEQY

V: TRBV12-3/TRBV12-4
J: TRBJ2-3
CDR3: ASVFLNTQY

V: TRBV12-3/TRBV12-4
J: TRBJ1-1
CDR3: ASTPQGVNTEAF

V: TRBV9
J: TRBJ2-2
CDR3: ASSPRTVANTGELF

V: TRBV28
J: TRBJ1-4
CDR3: ATRDRKATNEKLF

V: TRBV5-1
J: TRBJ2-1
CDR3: ASSLVGTSGFDEQF

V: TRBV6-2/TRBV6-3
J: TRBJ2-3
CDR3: ASSPVGLASSTDTQY

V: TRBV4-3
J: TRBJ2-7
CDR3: ASSQGSGSAYEQY

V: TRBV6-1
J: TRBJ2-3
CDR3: ASSESLLSTDTQY

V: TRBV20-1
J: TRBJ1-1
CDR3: SARVPGWNTEAF

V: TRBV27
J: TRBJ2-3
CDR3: ASSRAPDDTQY

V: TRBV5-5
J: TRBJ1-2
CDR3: ASSPQVIFPADGYT

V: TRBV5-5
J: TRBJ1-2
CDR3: ASSFSGTGGYGYT

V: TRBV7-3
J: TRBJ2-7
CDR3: ASSLRGGGTYEQY

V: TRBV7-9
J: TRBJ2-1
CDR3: ASSSLDGGLSYNEQF

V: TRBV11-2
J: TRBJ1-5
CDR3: ASSLVGQGSQPQH

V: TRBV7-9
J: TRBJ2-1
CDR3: ASSLSEGGEQF

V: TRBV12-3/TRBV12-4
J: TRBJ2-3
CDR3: ASSILATGGATDTQY